This note documents a single T cell receptor beta chain sequence. The data were obtained in a study of blood T cell repertoires in COVID-19. Study as a whole: Researchers got acute and convalescent COVID-19 samples from the United States, Italy and Spain. T cells, B-cell-depleted T cells, or PBMCs supplied cDNA or gDNA.

Study processing details: Estimation of nucleated cell counts relied on the amplification of reference gene primers. Produced via immunoSEQ multiplex PCR; TCRdb's table is partial and in-frame only. That table furnishes V, J and clone size, whereas the DNA furnished D and trimming. The sample records approximately 70,000 clones, 75% to 95% being singletons. Germline CDR1 and CDR2: MNHEY and SVGAGI. Trimming cost V 7 bases and J 8 bases; bases outside gene matches: 10. This CDR3 contains 14 residues. The source material was peripheral blood. This clonotype was obtained from a human donor with active COVID-19. The donor label of this sample is uncertain. The chain combines TRBV6-5 with TRBJ2-1; 8 bases fit TRBD2. CDR3 bases: TGTGCCAGCACCTACGGGGGGGGCGTCTATGAGCAGTTCTTC. It codes for CASTYGGGVYEQFF.